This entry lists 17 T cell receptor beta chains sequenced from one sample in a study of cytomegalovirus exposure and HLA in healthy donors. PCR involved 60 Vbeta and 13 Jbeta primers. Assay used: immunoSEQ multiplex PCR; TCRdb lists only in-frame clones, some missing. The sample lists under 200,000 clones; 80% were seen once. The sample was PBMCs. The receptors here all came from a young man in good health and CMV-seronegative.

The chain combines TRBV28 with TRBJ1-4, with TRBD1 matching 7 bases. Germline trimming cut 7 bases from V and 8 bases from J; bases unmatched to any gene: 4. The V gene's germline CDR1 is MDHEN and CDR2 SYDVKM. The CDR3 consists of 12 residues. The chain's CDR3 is CASTPGGEKLFF. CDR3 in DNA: TGTGCCAGCACCCCAGGGGGGGAAAAACTGTTTTTT.

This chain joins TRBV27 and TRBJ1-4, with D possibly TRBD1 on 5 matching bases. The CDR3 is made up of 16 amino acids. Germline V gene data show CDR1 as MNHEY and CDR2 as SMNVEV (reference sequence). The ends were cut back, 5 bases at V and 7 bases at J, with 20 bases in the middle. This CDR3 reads CASSRPSGGSVEKLFF. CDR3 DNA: TGTGCCAGCAGTAGACCCTCGGGGGGATCAGTTGAAAAACTGTTTTTT.

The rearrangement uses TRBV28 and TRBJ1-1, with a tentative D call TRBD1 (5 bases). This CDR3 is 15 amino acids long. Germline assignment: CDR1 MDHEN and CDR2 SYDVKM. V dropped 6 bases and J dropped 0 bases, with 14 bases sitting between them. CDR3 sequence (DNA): TGTGCCAGCAGGGGCGGGGGGTGGATGAACACTGAAGCTTTCTTT. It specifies CASRGGGWMNTEAFF.

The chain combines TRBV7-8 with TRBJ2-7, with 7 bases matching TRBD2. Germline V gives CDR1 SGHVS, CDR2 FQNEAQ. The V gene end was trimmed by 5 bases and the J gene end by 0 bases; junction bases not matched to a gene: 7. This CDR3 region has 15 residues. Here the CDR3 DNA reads TGTGCCAGCAGCCCGAGGGAGCGGGACTCCTACGAGCAGTACTTC. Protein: CASSPRERDSYEQYF.

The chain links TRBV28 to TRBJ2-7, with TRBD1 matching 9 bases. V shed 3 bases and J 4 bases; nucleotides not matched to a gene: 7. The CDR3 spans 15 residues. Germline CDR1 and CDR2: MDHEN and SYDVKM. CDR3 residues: CASSFFRGQGYEQYF. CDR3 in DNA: TGTGCCAGCAGTTTCTTTAGAGGACAGGGGTACGAGCAGTACTTC.

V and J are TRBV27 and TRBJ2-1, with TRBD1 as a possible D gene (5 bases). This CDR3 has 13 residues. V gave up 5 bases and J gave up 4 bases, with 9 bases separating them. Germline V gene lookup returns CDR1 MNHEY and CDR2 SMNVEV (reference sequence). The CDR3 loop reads CASSPQGYNEQFF. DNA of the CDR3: TGTGCCAGCAGTCCCCAGGGATACAATGAGCAGTTCTTC.

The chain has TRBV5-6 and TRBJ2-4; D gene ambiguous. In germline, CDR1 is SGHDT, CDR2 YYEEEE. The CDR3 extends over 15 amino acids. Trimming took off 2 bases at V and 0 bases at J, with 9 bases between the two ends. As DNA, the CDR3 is TGTGCCAGCAGCTTCTCGACTCTAGCCAAAAACATTCAGTACTTC. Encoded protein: CASSFSTLAKNIQYF. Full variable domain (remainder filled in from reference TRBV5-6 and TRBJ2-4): DAGVTQSPTHLIKTRGQQVTLRCSPKSGHDTVSWYQQALGQGPQFIFQYYEEEERQRGNFPDRFSGHQFPNYSSELNVNALLLGDSALYLCASSFSTLAKNIQYFGAGTRLSVL.

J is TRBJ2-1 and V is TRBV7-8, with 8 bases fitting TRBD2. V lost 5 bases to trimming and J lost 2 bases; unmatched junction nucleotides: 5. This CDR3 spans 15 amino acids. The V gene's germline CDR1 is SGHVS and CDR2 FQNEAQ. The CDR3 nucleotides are TGTGCCAGCAGCCCTATAGCGGGGACCTACAATGAGCAGTTCTTC. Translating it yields CASSPIAGTYNEQFF.

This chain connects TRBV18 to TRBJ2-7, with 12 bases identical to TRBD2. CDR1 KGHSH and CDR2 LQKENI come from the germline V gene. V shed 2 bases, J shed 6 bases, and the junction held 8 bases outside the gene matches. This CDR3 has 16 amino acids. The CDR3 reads CASSPNASGRAGEQYF. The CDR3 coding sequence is TGTGCCAGCTCACCAAACGCTAGCGGGAGGGCCGGCGAGCAGTACTTC.

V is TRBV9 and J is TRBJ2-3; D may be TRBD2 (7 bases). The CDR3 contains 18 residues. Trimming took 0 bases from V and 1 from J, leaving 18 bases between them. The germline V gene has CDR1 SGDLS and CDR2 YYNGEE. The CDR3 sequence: CASSVATVGRGRTDTQYF. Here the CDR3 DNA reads TGTGCCAGCAGCGTAGCTACTGTGGGGCGGGGGCGCACAGATACGCAGTATTTT.

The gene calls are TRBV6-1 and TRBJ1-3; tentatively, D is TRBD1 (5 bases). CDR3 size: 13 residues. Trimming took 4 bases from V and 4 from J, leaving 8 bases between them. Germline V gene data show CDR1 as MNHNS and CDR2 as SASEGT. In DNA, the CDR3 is TGTGCCAGCAGTGGACAGATAGGAAACACCATATATTTT. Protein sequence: CASSGQIGNTIYF.

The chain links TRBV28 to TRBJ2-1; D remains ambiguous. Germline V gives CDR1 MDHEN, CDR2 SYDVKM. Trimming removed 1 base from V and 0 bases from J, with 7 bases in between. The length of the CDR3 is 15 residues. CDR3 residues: CASSLSRSSYNEQFF. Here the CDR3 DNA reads TGTGCCAGCAGTTTATCCCGGAGCTCCTACAATGAGCAGTTCTTC.

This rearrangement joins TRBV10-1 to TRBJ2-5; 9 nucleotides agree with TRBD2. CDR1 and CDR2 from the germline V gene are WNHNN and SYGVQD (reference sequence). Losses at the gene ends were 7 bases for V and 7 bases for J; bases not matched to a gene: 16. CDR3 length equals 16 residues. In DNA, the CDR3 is TGCGCCAGCAAAATGCTAGCGGGGATCCCCAGGGGGACCCAGTACTTC. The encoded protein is CASKMLAGIPRGTQYF.

CDR3 sequence: CASSLLRGRVREQYF. The CDR3 nucleotides read TGTGCCAGCAGCTTGCTACGGGGAAGAGTGAGGGAGCAGTACTTC. This sequence joins TRBV11-2 and TRBJ2-5, with a tentative D call TRBD2 (5 bases). Germline values: CDR1 SGHAT, CDR2 FQNNGV. V was pared by 3 bases and J by 11 bases, with 22 bases between. The CDR3 contains 15 residues.

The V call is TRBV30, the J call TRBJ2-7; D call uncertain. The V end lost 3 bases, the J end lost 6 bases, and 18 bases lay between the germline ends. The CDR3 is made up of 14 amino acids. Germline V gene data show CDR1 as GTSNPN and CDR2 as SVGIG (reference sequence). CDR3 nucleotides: TGTGCCTGGAGCCTCTATCGCCCGCGTATCGAGCAGTACTTC. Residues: CAWSLYRPRIEQYF.

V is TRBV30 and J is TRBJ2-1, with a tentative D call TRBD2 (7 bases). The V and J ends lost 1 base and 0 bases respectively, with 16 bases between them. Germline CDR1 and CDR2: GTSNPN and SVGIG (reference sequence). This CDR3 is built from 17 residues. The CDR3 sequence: CAWSGGGGLSSYNEQFF. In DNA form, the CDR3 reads TGTGCCTGGAGTGGGGGGGGCGGGTTGAGCTCCTACAATGAGCAGTTCTTC.

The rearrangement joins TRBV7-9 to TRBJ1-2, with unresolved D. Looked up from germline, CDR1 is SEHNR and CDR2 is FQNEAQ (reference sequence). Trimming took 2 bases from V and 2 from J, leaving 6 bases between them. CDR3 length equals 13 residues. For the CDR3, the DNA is TGTGCCAGCAGCTTAACTCCGAACTATGGCTACACCTTC. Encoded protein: CASSLTPNYGYTF.